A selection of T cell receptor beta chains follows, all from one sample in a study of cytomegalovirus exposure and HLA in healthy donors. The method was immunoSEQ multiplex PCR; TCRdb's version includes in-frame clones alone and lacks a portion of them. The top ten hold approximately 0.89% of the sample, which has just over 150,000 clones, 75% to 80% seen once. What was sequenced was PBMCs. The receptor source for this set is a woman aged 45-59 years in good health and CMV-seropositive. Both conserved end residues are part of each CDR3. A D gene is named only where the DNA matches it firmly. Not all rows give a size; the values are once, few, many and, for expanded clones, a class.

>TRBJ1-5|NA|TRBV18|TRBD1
TGTGCCAGCTCACCGGGACAGGGGATGAATCAGCCCCAGCATTTT
CASSPGQGMNQPQHF
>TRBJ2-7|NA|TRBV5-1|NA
TGCGCCAGCAGCAGCCAGGGTAACGAGCAGTACTTC
CASSSQGNEQYF
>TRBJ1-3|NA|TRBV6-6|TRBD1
TGTGCCAGCAGCCTAAACAGGGGCTCCGGAAACACCATATATTTT
CASSLNRGSGNTIYF
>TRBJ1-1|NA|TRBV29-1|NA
TGCAGCGTTGCTGAGTGGAGTGAAGCTTTCTTT
CSVAEWSEAFF
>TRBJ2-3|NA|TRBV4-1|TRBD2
TGCGCCAGCAGCCACCTAGCGGGAGGAACAGATACGCAGTATTTT
CASSHLAGGTDTQYF
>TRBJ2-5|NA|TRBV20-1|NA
TGCAGTGCTACTGAAGAGACCCAGTACTTC
CSATEETQYF
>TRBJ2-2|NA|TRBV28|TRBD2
TGTGCCAGCAGTCTCCTCGTGGCGGGGGCCGGGGAGCTGTTTTTT
CASSLLVAGAGELFF
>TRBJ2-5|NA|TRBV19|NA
TGTGCCAGTCGCATGACAGGGAGGGAGACCCAGTACTTC
CASRMTGRETQYF
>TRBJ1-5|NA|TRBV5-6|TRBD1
TGTGCCAGCAGCTTAACAGGGGTTTATAGCAATCAGCCCCAGCATTTT
CASSLTGVYSNQPQHF
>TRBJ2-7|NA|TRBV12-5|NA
TGTGCTAGTGGTTTGGCCAGGGGCTACGAGCAGTACTTC
CASGLARGYEQYF
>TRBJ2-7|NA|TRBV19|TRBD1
TGTGCCAGTAGAAATGACAGGGCATCCTACGAGCAGTACTTC
CASRNDRASYEQYF
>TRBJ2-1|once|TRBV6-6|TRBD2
TGTGCCAGCAGTCGATCCGGGACTAGCGGGAGCTATGAGCAGTTCTTC
CASSRSGTSGSYEQFF
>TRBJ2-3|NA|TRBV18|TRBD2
TGTGCCAGCTCACCCAACATGGCGGGAGGTACAGATACGCAGTATTTT
CASSPNMAGGTDTQYF
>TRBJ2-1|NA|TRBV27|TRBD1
TGTGCCAGCAGTGCACAGGGGGCTTCCTACAATGAGCAGTTCTTC
CASSAQGASYNEQFF
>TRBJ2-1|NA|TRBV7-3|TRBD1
TGTGCCAGCAGCCCGACAGGGGGCGCAGGACGGCAGTTCTTC
CASSPTGGAGRQFF
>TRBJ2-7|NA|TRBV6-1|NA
TGTGCCAGCAGTCCAAGGTCGCAGGGTAGTTCCGAGCAGTACTTC
CASSPRSQGSSEQYF
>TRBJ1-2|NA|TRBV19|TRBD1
TGTGCCAGTAGTACCAACAGGGGACGCGGCTACACCTTC
CASSTNRGRGYTF
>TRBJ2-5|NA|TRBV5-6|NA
TGTGCCAGCAGCTTGGCGGCCACAGACCAAGAGACCCAGTACTTC
CASSLAATDQETQYF
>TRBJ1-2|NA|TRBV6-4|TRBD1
TGTGCCAGCAGCGCGGGACAGCTCTATGGCTACACCTTC
CASSAGQLYGYTF
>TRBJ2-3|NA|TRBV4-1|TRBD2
TGCGCCAGCGGAGGGGCGTCTAGCGGGAGTGGGACAGATACGCAGTATTTT
CASGGASSGSGTDTQYF
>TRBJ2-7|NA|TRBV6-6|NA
TGTGCCAGCGGGCTAGCGAGATACTACGAGCAGTACTTC
CASGLARYYEQYF
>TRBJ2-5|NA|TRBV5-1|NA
TGCGCCAGCAGCTTTGGGGGCAGTATTATCCGAGAGACCCAGTACTTC
CASSFGGSIIRETQYF
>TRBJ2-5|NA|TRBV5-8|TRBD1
TGTGCCAGCAGCTTGGGACAGGGGTTCGAGACCCAGTACTTC
CASSLGQGFETQYF
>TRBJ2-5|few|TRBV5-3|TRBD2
TGTGCCAGAAGCTTAGGCTACCCCAGAACTAGCGGAGAGACCCAGTACTTC
CARSLGYPRTSGETQYF
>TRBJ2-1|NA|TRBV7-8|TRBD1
TGTGCCAGCAGCTTAGTCGGGACAGGGGGAAACAATGAGCAGTTCTTC
CASSLVGTGGNNEQFF
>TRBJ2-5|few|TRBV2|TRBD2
TGTGCCAGCGGCGCGGACCGCGGGAGGGCCCAGTACTTC
CASGADRGRAQYF
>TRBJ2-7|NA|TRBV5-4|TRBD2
TGTGCCAGCAGCGTCTTAGCGGGAGCGGCCTACGAGCAGTACTTC
CASSVLAGAAYEQYF
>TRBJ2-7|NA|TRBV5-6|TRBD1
TGTGCCAGCAGCTTACAGGGGTTCTCCTACGAGCAGTACTTC
CASSLQGFSYEQYF
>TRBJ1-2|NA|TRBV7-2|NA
TGTGCCAGCAGCTTCGGCGGGTCCTATGGCTACACCTTC
CASSFGGSYGYTF
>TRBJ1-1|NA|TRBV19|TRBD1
TGTGCCAGTACCCTGGGGGACAGGAGTGAAGCTTTCTTT
CASTLGDRSEAFF
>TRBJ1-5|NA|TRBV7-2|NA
TGTGCCAGCAGCTTAGGGCGTTCAGGTTATAGCGATCAGCCCCAGCATTTT
CASSLGRSGYSDQPQHF
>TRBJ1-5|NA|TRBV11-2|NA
TGTGCCAGCAGCTTAGTACAGAATCAGCCCCAGCATTTT
CASSLVQNQPQHF
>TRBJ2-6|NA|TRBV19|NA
TGTGCCACTAGTGCCTTTTCACCCTCCCGGAGACCCTCTGGGGCCAACGTCCTGACTTTC
CATSAFSPSRRPSGANVLTF
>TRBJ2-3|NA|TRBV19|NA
TGTGCCAGTAGTCATAGAATAATAGGCACAGATACGCAGTATTTT
CASSHRIIGTDTQYF
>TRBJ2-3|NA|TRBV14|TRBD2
TGTGCCAGCAGCCAGACTAGCGGGAACCCCAGCACAGATACGCAGTATTTT
CASSQTSGNPSTDTQYF
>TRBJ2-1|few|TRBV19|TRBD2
TGTGCCAGTAGCCCGGGACTAGCGGGAGGTGAGCAGTTCTTC
CASSPGLAGGEQFF
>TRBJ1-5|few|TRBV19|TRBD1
TGTGCCAGTAGTAGGGACAGGGGCGATCAGCCCCAGCATTTT
CASSRDRGDQPQHF
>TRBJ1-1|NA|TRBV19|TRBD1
TGTGCCAGTAGTATAGCGGGACAGGGAATCACTGAAGCTTTCTTT
CASSIAGQGITEAFF
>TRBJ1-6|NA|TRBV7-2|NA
TGTGCCAGCAGCTTATCGAGTAGTACAGGGCATAATTCACCCCTCCACTTT
CASSLSSSTGHNSPLHF
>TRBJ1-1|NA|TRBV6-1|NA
TGTGCCAGCAGTCTTCTTTCCGACAGGAACACTGAAGCTTTCTTT
CASSLLSDRNTEAFF
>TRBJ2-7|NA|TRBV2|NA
TGTGCCAGCAGTTCTAGGAACGAGCAGTACTTC
CASSSRNEQYF
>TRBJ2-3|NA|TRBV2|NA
TGTGCCAGCAGTAACGGACAGCTATCAGGAGATACGCAGTATTTT
CASSNGQLSGDTQYF
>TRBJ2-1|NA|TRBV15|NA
TGTGCCACCAGCAGAGAACGGGGGGCCCACAATGAGCAGTTCTTC
CATSRERGAHNEQFF
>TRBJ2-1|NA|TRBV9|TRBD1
TGTGCCAGCAGCGTTTTTGGGACAGGGGGATACAATGAGCAGTTCTTC
CASSVFGTGGYNEQFF
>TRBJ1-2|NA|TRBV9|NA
TGTGCCAGCAGCACTTTACAGGAGAGCTATGGCTACACCTTC
CASSTLQESYGYTF
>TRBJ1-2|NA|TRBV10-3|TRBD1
TGTGCCATCAGTGATCCCAAGACAGGGCACTATGGCTACACCTTC
CAISDPKTGHYGYTF
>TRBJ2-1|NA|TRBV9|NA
TGTGCCAGCAGCACTGTCCCGGGGGGCTGGAATGAGCAGTTCTTC
CASSTVPGGWNEQFF
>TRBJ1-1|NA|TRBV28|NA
TGTGCCAGCGGCGGGAACACTGAAGCTTTCTTT
CASGGNTEAFF
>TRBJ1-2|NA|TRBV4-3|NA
TGCGCCAGCAGCCAAGGGTGGCAGGACACCTATGGCTACACCTTC
CASSQGWQDTYGYTF
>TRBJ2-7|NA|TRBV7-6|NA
TGTGCCAGCAGCTCCGGGATAACCTCCTACGAGCAGTACTTC
CASSSGITSYEQYF
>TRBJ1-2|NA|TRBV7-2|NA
TGTGCCAGCAGCTCACAGGACAGTTACTATGGCTACACCTTC
CASSSQDSYYGYTF
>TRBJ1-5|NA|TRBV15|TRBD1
TGTGCCACCAGCTGGGGACAGGGGAATCAGCCCCAGCATTTT
CATSWGQGNQPQHF
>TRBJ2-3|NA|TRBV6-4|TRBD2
TGTGCCAGCAGAGCCACTCCGGGACTAAACACAGATACGCAGTATTTT
CASRATPGLNTDTQYF
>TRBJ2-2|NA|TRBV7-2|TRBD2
TGTGCCAGCAGCTTCCGCGGGAGCGCCGGGGAGCTGTTTTTT
CASSFRGSAGELFF
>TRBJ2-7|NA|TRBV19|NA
TGTGCCAGTAGTTTTGACGCGGTCGAGCAGTACTTC
CASSFDAVEQYF
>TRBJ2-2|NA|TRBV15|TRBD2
TGTGCCACCAGCAGAGATCGCGGGAGGGCCACGGGGGAGCTGTTTTTT
CATSRDRGRATGELFF
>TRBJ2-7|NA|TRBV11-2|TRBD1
TGTGCCAGCAGCTTCGGGACAGGCTCCTACGAGCAGTACTTC
CASSFGTGSYEQYF